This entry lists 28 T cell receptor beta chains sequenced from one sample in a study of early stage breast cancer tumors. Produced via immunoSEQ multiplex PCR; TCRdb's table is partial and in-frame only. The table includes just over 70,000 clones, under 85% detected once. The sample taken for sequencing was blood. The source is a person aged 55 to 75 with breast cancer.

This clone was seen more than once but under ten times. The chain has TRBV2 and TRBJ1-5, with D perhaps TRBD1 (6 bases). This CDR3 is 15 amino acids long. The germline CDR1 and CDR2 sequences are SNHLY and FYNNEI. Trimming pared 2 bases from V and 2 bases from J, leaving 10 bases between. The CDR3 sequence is CASSEYRARNQPQHF. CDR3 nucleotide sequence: TGTGCCAGCAGTGAATACAGGGCGCGCAATCAGCCCCAGCATTTT. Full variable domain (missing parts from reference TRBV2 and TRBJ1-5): EPEVTQTPSHQVTQMGQEVILRCVPISNHLYFYWYRQILGQKVEFLVSFYNNEISEKSEIFDDQFSVERPDGSNFTLKIRSTKLEDSAMYFCASSEYRARNQPQHFGDGTRLSIL.

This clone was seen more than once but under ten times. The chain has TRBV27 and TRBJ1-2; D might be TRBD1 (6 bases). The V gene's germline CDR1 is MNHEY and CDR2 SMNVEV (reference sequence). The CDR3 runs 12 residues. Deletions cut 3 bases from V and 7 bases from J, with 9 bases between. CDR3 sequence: CASSFRGSGYTF. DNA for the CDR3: TGTGCCAGCAGTTTCAGGGGTTCTGGCTACACCTTC.

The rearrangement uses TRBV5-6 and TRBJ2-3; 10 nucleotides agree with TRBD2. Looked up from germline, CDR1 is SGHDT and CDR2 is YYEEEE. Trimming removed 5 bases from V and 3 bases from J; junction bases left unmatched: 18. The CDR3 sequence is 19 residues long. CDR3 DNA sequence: TGTGCCAGCAGTTTTGAAAAGGGGCTAGCGGGGGATCGGACAGATACGCAGTATTTT. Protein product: CASSFEKGLAGDRTDTQYF.

CDR3 sequence reads: CASSLGGHTDTQYF. Written as DNA, the CDR3 is TGTGCCAGCAGCTTAGGTGGGCACACAGATACGCAGTATTTT. V and J are TRBV7-8 and TRBJ2-3; D remains unclear. CDR3 size: 14 residues. Germline V CDR1 and CDR2: SGHVS, FQNEAQ. V lost 1 base and J 2 bases, leaving 7 bases between the germline ends. The variable domain in full, completed from reference TRBV7-8 and TRBJ2-3, reads GAGVSQSPRYKVAKRGQDVALRCDPISGHVSLFWYQQALGQGPEFLTYFQNEAQLDKSGLPSDRFFAERPEGSVSTLKIQRTQQEDSAVYLCASSLGGHTDTQYFGPGTRLTVL.

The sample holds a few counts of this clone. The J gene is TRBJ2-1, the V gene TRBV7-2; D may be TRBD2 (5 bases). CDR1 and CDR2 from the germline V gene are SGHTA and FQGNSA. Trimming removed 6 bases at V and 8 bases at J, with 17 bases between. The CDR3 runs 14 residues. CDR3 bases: TGTGCCAGCAGTTATTTAGGGAGTAGGGATGAGCAGTTCTTC. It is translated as CASSYLGSRDEQFF. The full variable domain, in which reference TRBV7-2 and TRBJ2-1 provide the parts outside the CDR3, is GAGVSQSPSNKVTEKGKDVELRCDPISGHTALYWYRQSLGQGLEFLIYFQGNSAPDKSGLPSDRFSAERTGGSVSTLTIQRTQQEDSAVYLCASSYLGSRDEQFFGPGTRLTVL.

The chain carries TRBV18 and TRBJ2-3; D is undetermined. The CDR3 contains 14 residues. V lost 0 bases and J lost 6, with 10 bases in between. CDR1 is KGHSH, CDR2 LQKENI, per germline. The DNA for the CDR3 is TGTGCCAGCTCACCACCGGTCCAGACGGATACGCAGTATTTT. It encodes CASSPPVQTDTQYF.

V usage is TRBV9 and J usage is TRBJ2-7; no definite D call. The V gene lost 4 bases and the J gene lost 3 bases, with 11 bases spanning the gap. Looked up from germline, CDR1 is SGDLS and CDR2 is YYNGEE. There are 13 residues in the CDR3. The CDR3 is CASSQLYGYEQYF. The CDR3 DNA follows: TGTGCCAGCAGCCAGCTGTACGGCTACGAGCAGTACTTC. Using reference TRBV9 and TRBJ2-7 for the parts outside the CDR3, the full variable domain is DSGVTQTPKHLITATGQRVTLRCSPRSGDLSVYWYQQSLDQGLQFLIQYYNGEERAKGNILERFSAQQFPDLHSELNLSSLELGDSALYFCASSQLYGYEQYFGPGTRLTVT.

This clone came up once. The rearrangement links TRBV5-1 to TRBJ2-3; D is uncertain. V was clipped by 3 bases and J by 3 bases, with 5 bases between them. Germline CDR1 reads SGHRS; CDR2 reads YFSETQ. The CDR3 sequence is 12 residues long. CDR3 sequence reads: CASSYDTDTQYF. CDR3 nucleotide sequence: TGCGCCAGCAGCTACGATACAGATACGCAGTATTTT.

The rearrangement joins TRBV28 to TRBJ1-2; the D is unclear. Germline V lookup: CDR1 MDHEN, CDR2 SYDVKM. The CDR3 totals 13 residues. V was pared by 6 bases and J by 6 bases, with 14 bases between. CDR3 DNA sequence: TGTGCCAGCAGGTCCGACGCGGGCCATGGCTACACCTTC. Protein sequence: CASRSDAGHGYTF.

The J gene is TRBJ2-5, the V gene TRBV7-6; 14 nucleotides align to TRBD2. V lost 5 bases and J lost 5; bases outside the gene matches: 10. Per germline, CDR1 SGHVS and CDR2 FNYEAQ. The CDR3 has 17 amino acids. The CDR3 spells CASSPGLAGEGVETQYF. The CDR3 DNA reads TGTGCCAGCAGCCCGGGACTAGCGGGAGAAGGGGTGGAGACCCAGTACTTC.

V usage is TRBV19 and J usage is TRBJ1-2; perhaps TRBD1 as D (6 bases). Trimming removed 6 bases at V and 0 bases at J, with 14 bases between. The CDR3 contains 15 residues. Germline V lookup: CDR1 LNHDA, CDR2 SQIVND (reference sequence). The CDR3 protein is CASRQIQGPNYGYTF. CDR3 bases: TGTGCCAGTAGGCAAATACAGGGACCTAACTATGGCTACACCTTC.

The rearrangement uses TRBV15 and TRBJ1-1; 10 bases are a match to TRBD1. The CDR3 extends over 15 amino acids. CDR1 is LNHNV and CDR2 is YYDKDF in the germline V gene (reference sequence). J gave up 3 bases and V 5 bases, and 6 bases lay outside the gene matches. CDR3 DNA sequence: TGTGCCACCAGCGCCTCGACAGGGGGCTACACTGAAGCTTTCTTT. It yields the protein CATSASTGGYTEAFF.

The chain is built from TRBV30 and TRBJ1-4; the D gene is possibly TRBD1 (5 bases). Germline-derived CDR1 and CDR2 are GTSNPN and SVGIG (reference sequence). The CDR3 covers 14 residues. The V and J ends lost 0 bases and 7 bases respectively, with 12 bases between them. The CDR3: CAWSVKGAGEKLFF. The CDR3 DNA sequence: TGTGCCTGGAGTGTAAAAGGGGCGGGTGAAAAACTGTTTTTT. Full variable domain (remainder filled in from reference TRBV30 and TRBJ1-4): SQTIHQWPATLVQPVGSPLSLECTVEGTSNPNLYWYRQAAGRGLQLLFYSVGIGQISSEVPQNLSASRPQDRQFILSSKKLLLSDSGFYLCAWSVKGAGEKLFFGSGTQLSVL.

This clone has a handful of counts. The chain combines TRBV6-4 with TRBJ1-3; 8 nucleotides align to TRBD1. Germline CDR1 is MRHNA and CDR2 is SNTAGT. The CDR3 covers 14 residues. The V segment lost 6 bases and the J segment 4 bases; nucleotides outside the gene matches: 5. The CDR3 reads CASSARGRGNTIYF. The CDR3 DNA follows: TGTGCCAGCAGCGCCAGGGGGCGAGGAAACACCATATATTTT.

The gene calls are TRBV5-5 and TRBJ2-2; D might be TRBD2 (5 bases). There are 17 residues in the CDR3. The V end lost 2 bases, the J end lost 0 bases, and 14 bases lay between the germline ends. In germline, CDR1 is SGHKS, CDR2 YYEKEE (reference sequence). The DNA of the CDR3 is TGTGCCAGCAGCTTCGGCGGGTTCCAAGCGAACACCGGGGAGCTGTTTTTT. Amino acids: CASSFGGFQANTGELFF.

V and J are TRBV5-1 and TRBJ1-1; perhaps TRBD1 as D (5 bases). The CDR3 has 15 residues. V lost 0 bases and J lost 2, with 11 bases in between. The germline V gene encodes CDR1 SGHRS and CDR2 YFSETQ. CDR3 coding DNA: TGCGCCAGCAGCTTGGTTCAGGGACGCAACACTGAAGCTTTCTTT. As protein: CASSLVQGRNTEAFF.

CDR3: CASTSDRVWQYF. The CDR3 nucleotides read TGTGCCAGCACCTCAGACAGGGTCTGGCAGTACTTC. The chain uses TRBV27 and TRBJ2-7; 7 positions agree with TRBD1. CDR3 length equals 12 residues. Germline lookup yields CDR1 MNHEY and CDR2 SMNVEV (reference sequence). V gave up 7 bases and J gave up 9 bases; unmatched junction bases: 9.

The CDR3 nucleotides read TGTGCCAGCAGCTTAGGACTAGCCAGGGGTGAGCAGTTCTTC. Its protein is CASSLGLARGEQFF. The chain employs TRBV5-6 and TRBJ2-1, with 8 bases aligning to TRBD2. V dropped 2 bases and J dropped 9; count of bases not matched to a gene: 7. Per germline, CDR1 SGHDT and CDR2 YYEEEE. This CDR3 comprises 14 residues.

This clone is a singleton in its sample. CDR3: CAIIKGTGGSNQPQHF. The CDR3, as DNA: TGTGCCATCATTAAAGGGACAGGGGGGAGCAATCAGCCCCAGCATTTT. V usage is TRBV10-3 and J usage is TRBJ1-5, with TRBD1 matching over 11 bases. CDR1 ENHRY and CDR2 SYGVKD come from the germline V gene. The CDR3 extends over 16 amino acids. The J segment lost 1 base and the V segment lost 7 bases, leaving 6 bases of the junction unmatched.

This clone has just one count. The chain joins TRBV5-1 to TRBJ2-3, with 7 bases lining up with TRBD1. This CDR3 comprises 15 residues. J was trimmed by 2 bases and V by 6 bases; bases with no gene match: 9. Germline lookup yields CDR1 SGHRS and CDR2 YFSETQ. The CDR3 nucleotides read TGCGCCAGCATGTTCACAGGGGCGTCCACAGATACGCAGTATTTT. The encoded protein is CASMFTGASTDTQYF. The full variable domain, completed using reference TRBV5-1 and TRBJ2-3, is KAGVTQTPRYLIKTRGQQVTLSCSPISGHRSVSWYQQTPGQGLQFLFEYFSETQRNKGNFPGRFSGRQFSNSRSEMNVSTLELGDSALYLCASMFTGASTDTQYFGPGTRLTVL.

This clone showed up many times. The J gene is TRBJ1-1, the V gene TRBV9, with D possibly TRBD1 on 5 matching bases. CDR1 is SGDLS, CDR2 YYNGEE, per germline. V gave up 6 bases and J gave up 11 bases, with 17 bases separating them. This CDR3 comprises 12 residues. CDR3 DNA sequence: TGTGCCAGCACCAGCCGGGCGGGGGGGGCTTTCTTT. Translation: CASTSRAGGAFF. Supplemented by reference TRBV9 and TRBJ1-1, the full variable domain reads DSGVTQTPKHLITATGQRVTLRCSPRSGDLSVYWYQQSLDQGLQFLIQYYNGEERAKGNILERFSAQQFPDLHSELNLSSLELGDSALYFCASTSRAGGAFFGQGTRLTVV.

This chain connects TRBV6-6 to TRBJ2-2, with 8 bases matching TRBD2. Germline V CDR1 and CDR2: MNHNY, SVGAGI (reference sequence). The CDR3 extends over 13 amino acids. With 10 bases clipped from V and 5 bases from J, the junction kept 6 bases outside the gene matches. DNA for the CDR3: TGTGCCACCAGCGGGAGATCAACCGGGGAGCTGTTTTTT. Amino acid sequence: CATSGRSTGELFF.

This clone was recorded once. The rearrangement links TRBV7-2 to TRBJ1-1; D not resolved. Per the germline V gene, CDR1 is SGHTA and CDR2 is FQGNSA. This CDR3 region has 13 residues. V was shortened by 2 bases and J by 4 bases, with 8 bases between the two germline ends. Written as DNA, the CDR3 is TGTGCCAGCAGCTTAAGGGCAGCCACTGAAGCTTTCTTT. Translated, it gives CASSLRAATEAFF. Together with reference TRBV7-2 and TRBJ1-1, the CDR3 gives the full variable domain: GAGVSQSPSNKVTEKGKDVELRCDPISGHTALYWYRQSLGQGLEFLIYFQGNSAPDKSGLPSDRFSAERTGGSVSTLTIQRTQQEDSAVYLCASSLRAATEAFFGQGTRLTVV.

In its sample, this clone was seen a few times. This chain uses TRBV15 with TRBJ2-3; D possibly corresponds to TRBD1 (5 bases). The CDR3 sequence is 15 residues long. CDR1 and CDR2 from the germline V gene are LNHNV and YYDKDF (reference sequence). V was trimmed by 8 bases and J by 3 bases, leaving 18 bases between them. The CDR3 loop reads CATAAEAGSTDTQYF. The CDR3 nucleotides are TGTGCCACCGCCGCAGAAGCAGGGTCGACAGATACGCAGTATTTT.

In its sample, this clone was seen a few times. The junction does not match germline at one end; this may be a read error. CDR3 sequence reads: CASSLAGGSTDTQYF. DNA for the CDR3: TGTGCTAGCAGCTTAGCGGGGGGGAGCACAGATACGCAGTATTTT. This chain links TRBV7-7 with TRBJ2-3; 11 nucleotides match TRBD2. The CDR3 loop spans 15 amino acids. Germline lookup yields CDR1 SSHAT and CDR2 FNYEAQ (reference sequence). The variable domain in full, completed from reference TRBV7-7 and TRBJ2-3, reads GAGVSQSPRYKVTKRGQDVTLRCDPISSHATLYWYQQALGQGPEFLTYFNYEAQPDKSGLPSDRFSAERPEGSISTLTIQRTEQRDSAMYRCASSLAGGSTDTQYFGPGTRLTVL.

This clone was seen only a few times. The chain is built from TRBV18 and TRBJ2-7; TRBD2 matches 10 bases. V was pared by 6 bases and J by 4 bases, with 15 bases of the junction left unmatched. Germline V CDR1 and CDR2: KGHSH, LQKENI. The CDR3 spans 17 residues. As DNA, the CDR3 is TGTGCCAGCTCGTCAGACTTGCGGACTAGCGGAGGATACGAGCAGTACTTC. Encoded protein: CASSSDLRTSGGYEQYF.

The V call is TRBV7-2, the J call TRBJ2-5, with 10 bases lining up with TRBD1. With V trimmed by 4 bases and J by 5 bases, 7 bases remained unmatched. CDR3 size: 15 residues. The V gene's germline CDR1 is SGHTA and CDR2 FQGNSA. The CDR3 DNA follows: TGTGCCAGCAGCTCAGACAGGGGGCGCGGGGAGACCCAGTACTTC. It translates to CASSSDRGRGETQYF.

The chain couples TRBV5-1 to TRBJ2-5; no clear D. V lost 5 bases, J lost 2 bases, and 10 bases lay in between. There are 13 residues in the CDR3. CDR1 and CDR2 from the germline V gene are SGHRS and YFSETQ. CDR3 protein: CASSRRLQETQYF. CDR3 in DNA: TGCGCCAGCAGTCGGCGCTTACAAGAGACCCAGTACTTC.